The sample holds many counts of the clone carrying this T cell receptor beta chain. Its antigen is not known. In germline, CDR1 is SGHVS, CDR2 FQNEAQ. Trimming left V 1 base short and J 2 bases short, with 9 bases between. This CDR3 spans 15 amino acids. The source of the sample is a study of tumor and adjacent non-tumor tissue in lung cancer. Study-wide points: Significantly higher TCR diversity was found in tumor than normal lung.

The template was RNA from unsorted bulk tissue. More than 3 cm separated this lung sample from the edge of the tumor. Chemotherapy-naive patients with new lung cancer underwent thoracic surgery in China, August–November 2014. TCRbeta libraries were built with three rounds of nested PCR, modified from ARM-PCR. MiXCR was run by TCRdb on the multiplex PCR reads, yielding one entry per CDR3 protein. The sample yields roughly 82,000 distinct CDR3 sequences, about 77% seen once. The TCR comes from a woman aged 45-60 years with non-small cell lung cancer. The sequencing sample was made of distant non-tumor lung tissue. The genes are TRBV7-8 and TRBJ1-5, with D maybe TRBD1 (6 bases). The CDR3 bases are TGTGCCAGCAGCTTAGTAGGGGGAGGCAATCAGCCCCAGCATTTT. Protein product: CASSLVGGGNQPQHF.